These 21 T cell receptor beta chains were sequenced from one sample in a study of early T cells in non-severe SARS-CoV-2 infection. MiXCR, run by TCRdb on the 5' RACE reads, gives a single entry per CDR3 protein. The data hold under 70,000 distinct CDR3 sequences, with 12% observed a single time. The sequencing sample was made of whole blood. These receptors were collected from an adult who was a healthcare worker with PCR-confirmed SARS-CoV-2 infection or an uninfected control (not recorded which).

This clonotype came up a few times. The chain couples TRBV10-3 to TRBJ1-5; D remains ambiguous. This CDR3 region has 15 residues. Deletions cut 3 bases from V and 5 bases from J, with 14 bases between. From germline, CDR1 is ENHRY and CDR2 SYGVKD. The CDR3 is CAISDSQRGYQPQHF. For the CDR3, the DNA is TGTGCCATCAGTGATTCGCAACGAGGATATCAGCCCCAGCATTTT.

The chain uses TRBV9 and TRBJ1-6; TRBD1 is a possible D gene (5 bases). V lost 0 bases and J 7 bases, leaving 8 bases between the germline ends. The CDR3 spans 14 residues. Per the germline V gene, CDR1 is SGDLS and CDR2 is YYNGEE. The CDR3 bases are TGTGCCAGCAGCGTAGCCCAGGGAAATTCACCCCTCCACTTT. This codes for CASSVAQGNSPLHF.

The chain combines TRBV6-6 with TRBJ1-1, with D maybe TRBD1 (5 bases). The length of the CDR3 is 13 residues. Germline loops: CDR1 MNHNY, CDR2 SVGAGI (reference sequence). V dropped 6 bases and J dropped 6 bases, with 14 bases sitting between them. The CDR3 protein is CASRPGTGAEAFF. CDR3 in DNA: TGTGCCAGCAGACCCGGGACGGGCGCTGAAGCTTTCTTT.

The V gene is TRBV2, the J gene TRBJ2-3; 11 bases line up with TRBD2. CDR3 length: 18 amino acids. The V gene end was trimmed by 2 bases and the J gene end by 4 bases; junction bases not matched to a gene: 11. The germline CDR1 and CDR2 sequences are SNHLY and FYNNEI. The CDR3 DNA reads TGTGCCAGCAGTGAATCCATTTGGTTAGCGGGGGGGCCAGATACGCAGTATTTT. It yields the protein CASSESIWLAGGPDTQYF.

This clonotype occurred once. This chain uses TRBV6-6 with TRBJ1-6; the D gene is possibly TRBD1 (5 bases). CDR3 length equals 13 residues. The V and J ends lost 7 bases and 4 bases respectively, with 8 bases between them. Germline V CDR1 and CDR2: MNHNY, SVGAGI (reference sequence). The CDR3 DNA reads as TGTGCCAGCATATGGGGGTATAATTCACCCCTCCACTTT. Translating gives CASIWGYNSPLHF.

The V and J genes are TRBV21-1 and TRBJ2-5; TRBD1 is the table's D call, not checked against the DNA. TRBV21-1 is a recognized pseudogene. The CDR3 loop spans 13 amino acids. The CDR3 DNA sequence: TGTGCCAGCAGCGTGGGACAGGGAGAGACCCAGTACTTC. Translated: CASSVGQGETQYF.

This clonotype was seen only a few times. The CDR3 spells CASSWGGAKNIQYF. The CDR3 bases are TGTGCCAGCTCCTGGGGGGGGGCCAAAAACATTCAGTACTTC. The chain carries TRBV19 and TRBJ2-4; 7 bases line up with TRBD2. The CDR3 runs 14 residues. The junction had 6 bases not matched to a gene; V was cut back by 9 bases and J by 1 base. Germline CDR1 reads LNHDA; CDR2 reads SQIVND (reference sequence).

The V call is TRBV21-1, the J call TRBJ2-7; TRBD1, the table's D call, was not compared with the DNA. TRBV21-1 is a pseudogene segment. The CDR3 has 14 amino acids. CDR3 nucleotides: TGTGCCAGCAGCGACGGGACAGGGGTCGCCGAGCAGTACTTC. It codes for CASSDGTGVAEQYF.

The V and J genes are TRBV6-2 or TRBV6-3 and TRBJ2-1; possible D gene TRBD1, 6 bases. V gave up 5 bases and J gave up 1 base, with 18 bases separating them. The CDR3 length is 17 residues. Per the germline V gene, CDR1 is MNHEY and CDR2 is SVGEGT. For the CDR3, the DNA is TGTGCCAGCAGTCCCCGGATGTGGGGGCCTTCCTACAATGAGCAGTTCTTC. Its protein is CASSPRMWGPSYNEQFF.

This clonotype was recorded many times. V gene TRBV5-1 combines with J gene TRBJ2-7; a possible D gene is TRBD1 (6 bases). The CDR3 consists of 14 residues. Germline values: CDR1 SGHRS, CDR2 YFSETQ. V lost 0 bases and J 7 bases, leaving 14 bases between the germline ends. The CDR3 sequence is CASSLAGQGQEQYF. CDR3 nucleotide sequence: TGCGCCAGCAGCTTGGCCGGGCAGGGGCAAGAGCAGTACTTC.

In this sample, this clonotype turned up a few times. The chain couples TRBV29-1 to TRBJ2-7; unclear D gene. V dropped 4 bases and J dropped 5 bases, with 6 bases sitting between them. Germline-derived CDR1 and CDR2 are SQVTM and ANQGSEA. The CDR3 totals 10 residues. CDR3 in DNA: TGCAGCGTTGTTTCGGACGAGCAGTACTTC. It encodes CSVVSDEQYF.

There are a few counts of this clonotype. The chain combines TRBV12-3 or TRBV12-4 with TRBJ1-3; D gene uncertain. The germline V and J ends were trimmed by 10 bases and 9 bases, with 19 bases remaining between them. The CDR3 extends over 13 amino acids. The CDR3 bases are TGTGCCATCAGATTACCTCTTCAAGGCACCATATATTTT. It specifies CAIRLPLQGTIYF.

The rearrangement links TRBV7-6 to TRBJ2-2; D unresolved. The V gene lost 2 bases and the J gene lost 7 bases, with 8 bases spanning the gap. Germline V gene lookup returns CDR1 SGHVS and CDR2 FNYEAQ. The CDR3 sequence is 13 residues long. CDR3 DNA sequence: TGTGCCAGCAGCTTATCAGTCGGCGGGGAGCTGTTTTTT. This encodes CASSLSVGGELFF.

This clonotype was counted only a few times. V usage is TRBV5-1 and J usage is TRBJ2-7; D may correspond to TRBD1 or TRBD2 (5 bases each). This CDR3 has 13 residues. Germline lookup yields CDR1 SGHRS and CDR2 YFSETQ. V lost 4 bases, J lost 2 bases, and 10 bases lay in between. The CDR3 DNA is TGCGCCAGCAGCCGGGACGGGGCCTACGAGCAGTACTTC. Translated: CASSRDGAYEQYF.

This clonotype came up a few times. The chain employs TRBV28 and TRBJ2-2; D remains unclear. This CDR3 contains 12 residues. Germline CDR1 and CDR2: MDHEN and SYDVKM. V lost 8 bases and J lost 7, with 11 bases in between. DNA of the CDR3: TGTGCCAGCGCGGCATCCCTCGGGGAGCTGTTTTTT. Translation gives CASAASLGELFF.

The V call is TRBV9, the J call TRBJ2-5; perhaps TRBD2 as D (5 bases). Germline V CDR1 and CDR2: SGDLS, YYNGEE. V lost 2 bases and J 5 bases, leaving 13 bases between the germline ends. This CDR3 is built from 14 residues. CDR3 DNA sequence: TGTGCCAGCAGCGTTTTCGGGGTCGGGGAGACCCAGTACTTC. Encoded protein: CASSVFGVGETQYF.

V gene TRBV20-1 combines with J gene TRBJ2-7, with D unclear. Germline CDR1 and CDR2: DFQATT and SNEGSKA (reference sequence). The ends were cut back, 0 bases at V and 6 bases at J, with 15 bases in the middle. CDR3 length: 14 amino acids. CDR3 in amino acids: CSARDDRRSSEQYF. As DNA, the CDR3 is TGCAGTGCTAGAGATGATCGGCGGAGCTCCGAGCAGTACTTC.

This clonotype was observed at least ten times. The V gene is TRBV29-1, the J gene TRBJ1-2; D gene uncertain. There are 11 residues in the CDR3. CDR1 and CDR2 from the germline V gene are SQVTM and ANQGSEA. V shed 6 bases and J shed 2 bases, with 7 bases lying between them. The CDR3 nucleotides read TGCAGCGTATCAGAAAACTATGGCTACACCTTC. Translated, it gives CSVSENYGYTF.

This clonotype was observed at least ten times. The chain combines TRBV20-1 with TRBJ2-1, with a possible D match to TRBD2 (6 bases). Germline V lookup: CDR1 DFQATT, CDR2 SNEGSKA (reference sequence). This CDR3 is 15 amino acids long. Deletions cut 6 bases from V and 3 bases from J, with 18 bases between. The CDR3 DNA sequence: TGCAGTGCGATAGATGAGGGCGGGGTCTACAATGAGCAGTTCTTC. This codes for CSAIDEGGVYNEQFF.

In its sample, this clonotype was seen a few times. This chain uses TRBV27 with TRBJ1-4, with D tentatively TRBD1 (5 bases). The CDR3 has 15 residues. Germline CDR1 and CDR2: MNHEY and SMNVEV (reference sequence). V gave up 2 bases and J gave up 8 bases, with 15 bases separating them. The CDR3 sequence: CASSLEGRAREKLFF. The CDR3 coding sequence is TGTGCCAGCAGTTTAGAGGGCAGGGCCAGGGAAAAACTGTTTTTT. Complete variable domain (other parts from reference TRBV27 and TRBJ1-4): EAQVTQNPRYLITVTGKKLTVTCSQNMNHEYMSWYRQDPGLGLRQIYYSMNVEVTDKGDVPEGYKVSRKEKRNFPLILESPSPNQTSLYFCASSLEGRAREKLFFGSGTQLSVL.

This clonotype was detected many times. The rearrangement joins TRBV5-4 to TRBJ1-4; TRBD1 agrees at 7 bases. The CDR3 has 16 residues. The germline CDR1 and CDR2 sequences are SGHNT and YYREEE (reference sequence). With 4 bases clipped from V and 3 bases from J, the junction kept 9 bases outside the gene matches. The CDR3 coding sequence is TGTGCCAGCAGCAGACAGGGAGTAGAAGCTAATGAAAAACTGTTTTTT. Amino acid sequence: CASSRQGVEANEKLFF.